This T cell receptor (beta chain) was sequenced for a study of tumour-infiltrating T cells in Burkitt lymphoma. CDR1 is MGHRA, CDR2 YSYEKL, per germline. CDR3 size: 17 residues. J gave up 11 bases and V 0 bases, and 10 bases lay outside the gene matches. TCRdb's copy holds only in-frame clones and misses some; the assay was immunoSEQ multiplex PCR. The sample consists of roughly 4,200 clones, 11% to 15% of them appearing once. This clone was observed a handful of times. Sequenced input: tumor tissue. The TCR comes from a human donor with Burkitt lymphoma. The rearrangement links TRBV4-1 to TRBJ2-1; 13 bases match TRBD2. The CDR3 loop reads CASSQDRGLAGTMKQFF. The CDR3 DNA reads as TGCGCCAGCAGCCAAGATCGGGGACTAGCGGGGACAATGAAGCAGTTCTTC.